Reported below is one T cell receptor beta chain. Per the study methods: Amplified reference gene primers provided the basis for estimating nucleated cell counts. Generated by immunoSEQ multiplex PCR, the TCRdb table keeps only in-frame clones and is missing some. Clonal size and the V and J genes are those of that table, whereas D and trimming came from the DNA. Seen here are about 250,000 clones, more than 75% observed once, and the top ten hold about 1.6%. These data originate in a study of blood T cell repertoires in COVID-19. Study summary: Sites in the United States, Italy and Spain provided acute and convalescent COVID-19 samples. The cDNA or gDNA used as material had been derived from T cells, B-cell-depleted T cells, or PBMCs.

CDR1 and CDR2 (germline): MGHDK, SYGVNS. The V gene lost 6 bases and the J gene lost 5 bases, with 14 bases spanning the gap. This CDR3 is built from 15 residues. The chain is built from TRBV25-1 and TRBJ1-6; D not certain. This TCR derives from a woman between 55 and 75 years old who had recovered from COVID-19. Sequenced material: peripheral blood. The CDR3 protein is CASSPWEGNNSPLHF. CDR3 DNA: TGTGCCAGCAGCCCCTGGGAGGGCAATAATTCACCCCTCCACTTT.